This T cell receptor beta chain appears in the sequencing data of a study of Ad26.COV2.S vaccination and SARS-CoV-2 variants. Germline loops: CDR1 SGHRS, CDR2 YFSETQ. This CDR3 has 17 amino acids. Between the trimmed V and J ends, which lost 1 base and 8 bases, there was a span of 23 bases. Sequenced by immunoSEQ multiplex PCR; TCRdb stores in-frame clones only, minus some. The table has about 390,000 clones, around 92% seen once. Treatment noted: roughly 20 received Ad26.COV2.S at low or high dose, single or two shots; 5 received placebo; per-sample allocation not given. Sampling was performed 63 days after the first vaccine or placebo injection. This Boston cohort included adults aged 18-55 years.

The receptor was derived from a person aged 18 to 65 who received the Ad26.COV2.S COVID-19 vaccine or a placebo. The sequences come from peripheral blood, collected in a trial of Ad26.COV2.S vaccine versus placebo. This rearrangement joins TRBV5-1 to TRBJ2-3, with D possibly matching TRBD2 (5 bases). The CDR3 protein is CASSLSGSHPTEGTQYF. The DNA for the CDR3 is TGCGCCAGCAGCTTGTCAGGCAGCCACCCTACCGAGGGTACGCAGTATTTT. Using reference TRBV5-1 and TRBJ2-3 for the parts outside the CDR3, the full variable domain is KAGVTQTPRYLIKTRGQQVTLSCSPISGHRSVSWYQQTPGQGLQFLFEYFSETQRNKGNFPGRFSGRQFSNSRSEMNVSTLELGDSALYLCASSLSGSHPTEGTQYFGPGTRLTVL.